This TCR beta chain stems from a study of T cell responses to AZD1222 COVID-19 vaccine. Germline CDR1 reads MNHEY; CDR2 reads SVGAGI. This CDR3 is built from 14 residues. Trimming removed 7 bases from V and 5 bases from J; junction bases left unmatched: 7. A note on this clone: Its antigen remains unidentified.

Study findings and constraints: Across the whole spike, CD4 TCRs peaked at regions 160-218 and 743-854. Repertoire samples came only from after the peak T cell response. Clonal diversity may have been underestimated in mostly white British donors.

Assay: immunoSEQ multiplex PCR; the TCRdb copy retains only in-frame clones and omits some. The table records 120,000 or so clones, around 88% of them present only once. The chain links TRBV6-5 to TRBJ1-5; 8 bases are shared with TRBD1. The source is an adult in good health. Specimen: peripheral blood, collected on day 0 of AZD1222 vaccination. The CDR3, as DNA: TGTGCCAGCACCGAGGGACAGGAGTATCAGCCCCAGCATTTT. Residues: CASTEGQEYQPQHF.